A selection of T cell receptor beta chains follows, all from one sample in a study of cytomegalovirus exposure and HLA in healthy donors. Using immunoSEQ multiplex PCR, the repertoire was profiled, and TCRdb retains in-frame clones only, with some absent. The table records some 130,000 clones, 80% of them present only once. The sequenced material came from PBMCs. The receptors were sampled from a man aged 30 to 39 in good health. Each CDR3 is given with its conserved first and last residue. A D gene is named only where the DNA matches it firmly. Not all rows give a size; the values are once, few, many and, for expanded clones, a class.

>TRBJ2-3|TRBV30|TRBD2|-
CAWMLAGGPGLTDTQYF
TGTGCCTGGATGCTAGCGGGAGGGCCTGGATTAACAGATACGCAGTATTTT
>TRBJ2-2|TRBV2|TRBD2|-
CASSELRLRGGTGELFF
TGTGCCAGCAGTGAATTAAGGCTCCGGGGGGGAACCGGGGAGCTGTTTTTT
>TRBJ2-5|TRBV4-1|TRBD2|-
CASSQDAAGGPQETQYF
TGCGCCAGCAGCCAAGATGCGGCGGGAGGGCCCCAAGAGACCCAGTACTTC
>TRBJ1-1|TRBV7-9|-|-
CASSLGQMNTEAFF
TGTGCCAGCAGCCTCGGACAGATGAACACTGAAGCTTTCTTT
>TRBJ2-7|TRBV5-3|TRBD1|few
CARSHGALSDRGINEQYF
TGTGCCAGAAGCCACGGGGCCTTATCGGACAGGGGGATCAACGAGCAGTACTTC
>TRBJ1-3|TRBV15|-|-
CATSREGAGALGNTIYF
TGTGCCACCAGCAGAGAGGGGGCGGGAGCCCTCGGAAACACCATATATTTT
>TRBJ1-5|TRBV5-1|TRBD1|-
CASSLGSGGSNQPQHF
TGCGCCAGCAGCTTGGGGTCAGGGGGTAGCAATCAGCCCCAGCATTTT
>TRBJ2-7|TRBV5-6|-|-
CASSLRRAPEQYF
TGTGCCAGCAGCTTGCGGCGGGCGCCCGAGCAGTACTTC
>TRBJ2-5|TRBV7-2|TRBD2|-
CASSLVSGRVWETQYF
TGTGCCAGCAGCTTAGTTAGCGGGAGAGTCTGGGAGACCCAGTACTTC
>TRBJ2-7|TRBV27|-|-
CASSLAISSGEQYF
TGTGCCAGCAGTTTAGCAATCTCCTCCGGCGAGCAGTACTTC
>TRBJ2-7|TRBV7-2|-|once
CASRGSGEVPTNYEQYF
TGTGCCAGCAGGGGGTCGGGGGAAGTCCCCACGAATTACGAGCAGTACTTC
>TRBJ2-1|TRBV7-3|-|-
CSSSLRPRAVSGRDNEQFF
TGTTCCAGCAGCCTCAGGCCTAGGGCGGTTAGCGGTCGGGACAATGAGCAGTTCTTC
>TRBJ2-7|TRBV15|-|once
CATGAGSSYEQYF
TGTGCCACAGGAGCGGGCTCTTCCTACGAGCAGTACTTC
>TRBJ2-7|TRBV4-3|-|-
CASSQEAAATSYEQYF
TGCGCCAGCAGCCAAGAAGCTGCGGCTACTTCCTACGAGCAGTACTTC
>TRBJ1-1|TRBV7-2|-|-
CASSLDGGPEAFF
TGTGCCAGCAGCTTAGATGGAGGCCCTGAAGCTTTCTTT
>TRBJ2-4|TRBV30|-|-
CAWSVNGDIQYF
TGTGCCTGGAGCGTAAACGGGGACATTCAGTACTTC
>TRBJ2-2|TRBV4-2|TRBD2|few
CASSQPSGSYTGELFF
TGTGCCAGCAGCCAGCCTAGCGGGAGTTACACCGGGGAGCTGTTTTTT
>TRBJ1-6|TRBV6-6|TRBD1|-
CASRRDRAGGSPLHF
TGTGCCAGCAGGAGAGACAGGGCTGGGGGTTCACCCCTCCACTTT
>TRBJ2-5|TRBV7-7|TRBD2|-
CASSPGGGGQETQYF
TGTGCTAGCAGCCCCGGGGGGGGAGGACAAGAGACCCAGTACTTC
>TRBJ2-1|TRBV5-1|TRBD2|-
CASSWAPSGSSNNEQFF
TGCGCCAGCAGCTGGGCCCCTAGCGGGAGCAGCAACAATGAGCAGTTCTTC
>TRBJ2-3|TRBV6-5|-|-
CASSESRRADTQYF
TGTGCCAGCAGTGAATCAAGGAGGGCAGATACGCAGTATTTT
>TRBJ2-2|TRBV7-9|TRBD2|-
CSSRPTRTSGSAGELFF
TGTTCCAGCAGGCCAACACGGACTAGCGGGAGTGCCGGGGAGCTGTTTTTT
>TRBJ1-3|TRBV18|-|-
CASSFGEVNTIYF
TGTGCCAGCTCATTTGGGGAGGTGAACACCATATATTTT
>TRBJ2-1|TRBV27|TRBD2|-
CASSLTSGRDYNEQFF
TGTGCCAGCAGTTTAACGAGCGGGAGGGATTACAATGAGCAGTTCTTC
>TRBJ2-1|TRBV2|-|-
CASSEGQYNEQFF
TGTGCCAGCAGTGAAGGACAGTACAATGAGCAGTTCTTC
>TRBJ1-2|TRBV5-1|-|-
CASSLGSTDGYTF
TGCGCCAGCAGCTTGGGTTCGACAGACGGCTACACCTTC
>TRBJ1-5|TRBV5-1|-|-
CASSLYRVSGQPQHF
TGCGCCAGCAGCCTCTACAGGGTATCAGGTCAGCCCCAGCATTTT
>TRBJ2-6|TRBV18|TRBD1|-
CASSPGTGRSGANVLTF
TGTGCCAGCTCACCCGGGACAGGGCGTTCCGGGGCCAACGTCCTGACTTTC
>TRBJ2-4|TRBV7-2|-|-
CASSPHTPGDIQYF
TGTGCCAGCAGCCCTCACACCCCCGGGGACATTCAGTACTTC
>TRBJ2-1|TRBV18|-|-
CASSPAGGGEQFF
TGTGCCAGCTCACCTGCTGGGGGAGGAGAGCAGTTCTTC
>TRBJ2-1|TRBV5-4|-|-
CASSFFSSYNEQFF
TGTGCCAGCAGCTTTTTTAGCTCCTACAATGAGCAGTTCTTC
>TRBJ2-7|TRBV6-5|-|-
CASTLTGSGGEQYF
TGTGCCAGCACTTTAACTGGGTCAGGAGGCGAGCAGTACTTC
>TRBJ2-2|TRBV7-7|-|-
CASAPGTGELFF
TGTGCTAGCGCTCCCGGGACCGGGGAGCTGTTTTTT
>TRBJ2-5|TRBV4-1|TRBD2|-
CASSPWGTSGGQETQYF
TGCGCCAGCAGCCCTTGGGGGACTAGCGGGGGCCAAGAGACCCAGTACTTC
>TRBJ2-2|TRBV27|TRBD2|few
CASSGGGSRTNTGELFF
TGTGCCAGCAGTGGGGGGGGGTCGAGAACGAACACCGGGGAGCTGTTTTTT
>TRBJ2-3|TRBV19|TRBD2|-
CASSWRETDTQYF
TGTGCCAGTAGTTGGCGGGAGACAGATACGCAGTATTTT
>TRBJ2-1|TRBV7-2|TRBD2|-
CASSFRGRTSGRGSNEQFF
TGTGCCAGCAGCTTCCGGGGGAGGACTAGCGGGAGGGGGAGCAATGAGCAGTTCTTC
>TRBJ1-1|TRBV9|-|-
CASSVPGGTEAFF
TGTGCCAGCAGCGTTCCCGGAGGCACTGAAGCTTTCTTT
>TRBJ2-7|TRBV12-2|-|-
CASRLQGYEQYF
TGTGCAAGTCGTTTACAGGGCTACGAGCAGTACTTC
>TRBJ2-7|TRBV7-3|TRBD1|few
CASSETGVGSYEQYF
TGTGCCAGCAGCGAGACAGGGGTTGGCTCCTACGAGCAGTACTTC
>TRBJ2-3|TRBV9|TRBD1|-
CASTRTGADTQYF
TGTGCCAGCACCAGAACAGGGGCAGATACGCAGTATTTT
>TRBJ1-1|TRBV9|-|-
CASSPTLEDAEAFF
TGTGCCAGCAGCCCGACTCTGGAGGACGCTGAAGCTTTCTTT
>TRBJ2-1|TRBV29-1|TRBD2|-
CSVVVTSGFHEQFF
TGCAGCGTTGTGGTGACTAGCGGGTTCCATGAGCAGTTCTTC
>TRBJ2-7|TRBV5-1|-|-
CASSARGAGSTYEQYF
TGCGCCAGCAGCGCTCGGGGGGCGGGAAGCACCTACGAGCAGTACTTC
>TRBJ2-7|TRBV6-5|TRBD2|once
CASRAGTSGNEQYF
TGTGCCAGCAGGGCCGGGACTAGCGGTAACGAGCAGTACTTC
>TRBJ2-7|TRBV7-8|-|-
CASSSRERSSYEQYF
TGTGCCAGCAGCTCGAGGGAACGGAGCTCCTACGAGCAGTACTTC
>TRBJ2-1|TRBV18|-|-
CASSPPTRGNEQFF
TGTGCCAGCTCACCACCGACTAGAGGGAATGAGCAGTTCTTC
>TRBJ2-1|TRBV9|-|-
CASSVPKGGEFSYNEQFF
TGTGCCAGCAGCGTACCAAAGGGAGGAGAGTTCTCCTACAATGAGCAGTTCTTC
>TRBJ1-6|TRBV19|TRBD1|-
CASSNQGQQGLSPLHF
TGTGCCAGTAGTAATCAGGGCCAACAGGGGCTTTCACCCCTCCACTTT
>TRBJ1-5|TRBV6-4|-|-
CASSDIQGGDNQPQHF
TGTGCCAGCAGTGATATTCAGGGTGGGGACAATCAGCCCCAGCATTTT